This paragraph covers one TCR beta chain sequence. These data are taken from a study of shared clonotypes between healthy human individuals. Trimming shortened V by 3 bases and J by 10 bases, and 9 bases separated the two germline ends. There are 11 residues in the CDR3. Germline V gives CDR1 MDHEN, CDR2 SYDVKM. TCRdb's table, derived via immunoSEQ multiplex PCR, lists solely in-frame clones and lacks some. The sample contains around 700,000 clones, approximately 74% of which appear only once. The sequence was collected from a woman aged 30 to 39 in good health. The chain couples TRBV28 to TRBJ1-1, with D hard to call. Material: memory CD4+ T cells sorted from blood. Subset here: CD45RA-negative fraction. For the CDR3, the DNA is TGTGCCAGCAGTTTCCACCAACGAGCTTTCTTT. Amino acids: CASSFHQRAFF. Drawing the rest from reference TRBV28 and TRBJ1-1, the complete variable domain is DVKVTQSSRYLVKRTGEKVFLECVQDMDHENMFWYRQDPGLGLRLIYFSYDVKMKEKGDIPEGYSVSREKKERFSLILESASTNQTSMYLCASSFHQRAFFGQGTRLTVV.